What follows are 9 T cell receptor beta chains derived from one specimen sequenced in a study of T cell responses to AZD1222 COVID-19 vaccine. The table came from immunoSEQ multiplex PCR; TCRdb's copy has only in-frame clones and leaves some out. This table has fewer than 130,000 clones, 80% to 95% appearing once. The sample here was peripheral blood, taken on day 0 of AZD1222 vaccination. All receptors derive from an adult in good health.

V gene TRBV11-3 combines with J gene TRBJ1-4; possibly TRBD1 for D (5 bases). The CDR3 runs 20 residues. V was pared by 0 bases and J by 0 bases, with 20 bases between. CDR1 and CDR2 (germline): SGHNT, YENEEA. The CDR3 sequence is CASSLDFIKGRPATNEKLFF. In DNA form, the CDR3 reads TGTGCCAGCAGCTTAGATTTCATTAAGGGACGGCCTGCAACTAATGAAAAACTGTTTTTT. The entire variable domain, with the rest obtained from reference TRBV11-3 and TRBJ1-4, is as follows: EAGVVQSPRYKIIEKKQPVAFWCNPISGHNTLYWYLQNLGQGPELLIRYENEEAVDDSQLPKDRFSAERLKGVDSTLKIQPAELGDSAVYLCASSLDFIKGRPATNEKLFFGSGTQLSVL.

J is TRBJ1-4 and V is TRBV7-2; D possibly corresponds to TRBD1 (5 bases). Germline assignment: CDR1 SGHTA and CDR2 FQGNSA. V lost 6 bases and J 6 bases, leaving 14 bases between the germline ends. The CDR3 loop spans 14 amino acids. CDR3 amino acids: CASSTGALDEKLFF. CDR3 nucleotide sequence: TGTGCCAGCAGTACCGGGGCCCTGGATGAAAAACTGTTTTTT.

The chain is built from TRBV7-3 and TRBJ2-5; 11 bases are shared with TRBD1. Trimming cost V 5 bases and J 5 bases; bases outside gene matches: 13. The germline V gene has CDR1 SGHTA and CDR2 FQGTGA. This CDR3 is 17 amino acids long. In DNA form, the CDR3 reads TGTGCCAGCAGCCCTTATGGACAGGGGGCCTCGGGGGAGACCCAGTACTTC. This translates into CASSPYGQGASGETQYF.

J is TRBJ1-2 and V is TRBV30; 9 nucleotides match TRBD1. The CDR3 contains 15 residues. After removal of 3 bases from V and 6 bases from J, the junction contained 11 bases not matched to a gene. The V gene's germline CDR1 is GTSNPN and CDR2 SVGIG (reference sequence). In DNA form, the CDR3 reads TGTGCCTGGAGGGACCAAAGACAGGGGGGAAATGGCTACACCTTC. It codes for CAWRDQRQGGNGYTF.

J is TRBJ2-3 and V is TRBV7-9; unclear D gene. The CDR3 loop spans 12 amino acids. With 3 bases removed from V and 3 bases from J, the gap between germline ends came to 4 bases. CDR1 SEHNR and CDR2 FQNEAQ come from the germline V gene (reference sequence). CDR3 loop: CASSFGTDTQYF. CDR3 nucleotides: TGTGCCAGCAGCTTTGGGACAGATACGCAGTATTTT.

The chain employs TRBV3-1 (or the pseudogene TRBV3-2) and TRBJ1-1, with 8 bases identical to TRBD1. Germline CDR1 reads LGHDT; CDR2 reads YNNKEL (reference sequence). The trim removed 0 bases at V and 4 bases at J, leaving 7 bases unmatched. The CDR3 length is 16 residues. CDR3 bases: TGTGCCAGCAGCCAAGAACGGGGCAGGGGGCTCACTGAAGCTTTCTTT. It is translated as CASSQERGRGLTEAFF.

The chain joins TRBV5-4 to TRBJ2-1; TRBD1 aligns across 7 bases. The J segment lost 8 bases and the V segment lost 2 bases, leaving 10 bases of the junction unmatched. Looked up from germline, CDR1 is SGHNT and CDR2 is YYREEE (reference sequence). This CDR3 comprises 15 residues. In DNA form, the CDR3 reads TGTGCCAGCAGCTTCCAGGACAGGTCTTTAGATGAGCAGTTCTTC. The encoded protein is CASSFQDRSLDEQFF.

The rearrangement uses TRBV6-6 and TRBJ1-4, with a possible D match to TRBD1 (6 bases). Germline V CDR1 and CDR2: MNHNY, SVGAGI (reference sequence). V dropped 6 bases and J dropped 8 bases, with 19 bases sitting between them. This CDR3 has 15 amino acids. The CDR3 sequence: CASRLDPGGWEKLFF. CDR3 DNA sequence: TGTGCCAGCAGGCTGGATCCCGGGGGCTGGGAAAAACTGTTTTTT.

This chain connects TRBV5-6 to TRBJ2-2, with D hard to call. Germline V gene lookup returns CDR1 SGHDT and CDR2 YYEEEE. Between the trimmed V and J ends, which lost 2 bases and 1 base, there was a span of 3 bases. The CDR3 length is 13 residues. The CDR3 loop is CASSFQNTGELFF. For the CDR3, the DNA is TGTGCCAGCAGCTTCCAGAACACCGGGGAGCTGTTTTTT.